This T cell receptor beta chain was identified during a study of blood T cell repertoires in COVID-19. Overall study: Sample material is recorded as cDNA or gDNA derived from T cells, B-cell-depleted T cells, or PBMCs.

Original processing notes: Researchers report that nucleated cell counts were estimated from reference gene primer amplification. Libraries were prepared by immunoSEQ multiplex PCR; TCRdb keeps only in-frame clonotypes and omits some of them. V, J and clone size are taken as reported in that table, and D and trimming were inferred from the DNA itself. The table lists about 350,000 clones, about nine tenths of them singletons. Seattle patients were enrolled while actively infected and followed longitudinally. This CDR3 comprises 16 residues. Germline V gene data show CDR1 as SGHRS and CDR2 as YFSETQ. Germline trimming cut 4 bases from V and 11 bases from J; bases unmatched to any gene: 19.

This TCR derives from a woman aged 55-69 years with COVID-19, enrolled during active disease. J is TRBJ1-1 and V is TRBV5-1; 8 nucleotides align to TRBD1. Material for sequencing was peripheral blood. The CDR3 nucleotides read TGCGCCAGCAGCCTGGTGGGCCTAGGACAGGGAGGGGAGGCTTTCTTT. It translates to CASSLVGLGQGGEAFF.